This entry is about one T cell receptor (beta chain). The data stem from a study of blood T cell repertoires in COVID-19. Overall study: PBMCs, B-cell-depleted T cells, or T cells provided the cDNA or gDNA that made up the material.

Germline V gene data show CDR1 as MNHNY and CDR2 as SVGAGI (reference sequence). The CDR3 covers 12 residues. The J segment lost 5 bases and the V segment lost 10 bases, leaving 6 bases of the junction unmatched. Some clones are missing from TCRdb's copy, which holds only in-frame ones; the method was immunoSEQ multiplex PCR. The sample lists about 150,000 clones; roughly 84% were seen once. Sequenced sample: peripheral blood. The clonotype was recovered from a man aged 55 to 70 with COVID-19, enrolled during active disease. The V call is TRBV6-6, the J call TRBJ2-7; 9 bases fit TRBD1. The CDR3 bases are TGTGCCACCGGACAGGGGATCAACGAGCAGTACTTC. Translating gives CATGQGINEQYF.